The T cell receptor (beta chain) under discussion was sequenced for a study of cytomegalovirus exposure and HLA in healthy donors. Across the whole study: The study placed less than 90% of its 350 to 400 genotyped donors in the Caucasian-associated ancestry cluster.

Study-wide results and limits: Over 150 TCR beta chains were listed as cytomegalovirus-associated. A later examination showed that TCR association rates differed by HLA locus, with DRB1 most and HLA-C fewest.

The CDR3 contains 17 residues. Germline lookup yields CDR1 GTSNPN and CDR2 SVGIG (reference sequence). Trimming removed 3 bases at V and 5 bases at J, with 22 bases between. PCR amplification relied on 60 Vbeta primers (plus 13 Jbeta primers). Using immunoSEQ multiplex PCR, the repertoire was profiled, and TCRdb retains in-frame clones only, with some absent. The sample yields 150,000 to 200,000 clones, around nine tenths seen once. With regard to this clone: As yet, its antigen is unknown.

This TCR was sampled from a young woman in good health and CMV-seronegative. The chain employs TRBV30 and TRBJ2-2, with D perhaps TRBD1 (6 bases). The specimen sequenced was PBMCs. CDR3 in DNA: TGTGCCTGGAGACCCCGGAGAGGGGGAATTAGGACCGGGGAGCTGTTTTTT. It is translated as CAWRPRRGGIRTGELFF.